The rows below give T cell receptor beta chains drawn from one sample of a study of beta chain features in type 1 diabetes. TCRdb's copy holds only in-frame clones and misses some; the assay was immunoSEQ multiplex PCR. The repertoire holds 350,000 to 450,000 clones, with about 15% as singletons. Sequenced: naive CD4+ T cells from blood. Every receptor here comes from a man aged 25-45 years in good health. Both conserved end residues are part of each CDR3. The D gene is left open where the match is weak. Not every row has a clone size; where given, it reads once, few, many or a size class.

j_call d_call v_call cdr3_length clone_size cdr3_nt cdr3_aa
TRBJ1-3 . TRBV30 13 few TGTGCCTGGAGTCACAGCTCTGGAAACACCATATATTTT CAWSHSSGNTIYF
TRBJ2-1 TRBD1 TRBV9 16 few TGTGCCAGCAGCGAGAAGGGACAGGGAGGCTACAATGAGCAGTTCTTC CASSEKGQGGYNEQFF
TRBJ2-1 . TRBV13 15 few TGTGCCAGCAGCTTAGGCGGGACGTCATACAATGAGCAGTTCTTC CASSLGGTSYNEQFF
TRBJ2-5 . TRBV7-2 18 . TGTGCCAGCAGCCGAGAGAAATTAGATCCCTTAATCAAGGAGACCCAGTACTTC CASSREKLDPLIKETQYF
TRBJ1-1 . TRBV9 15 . TGTGCCAGCAGCGTAGACGGGGTCCTGGACACTGAAGCTTTCTTT CASSVDGVLDTEAFF
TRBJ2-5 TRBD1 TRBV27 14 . TGTGCCAGCAGTTTAGGACAGGTCACGGGGACCCAGTACTTC CASSLGQVTGTQYF
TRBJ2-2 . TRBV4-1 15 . TGCGCCAGCAGCCAGTTAGGTGGGAACACCGGGGAGCTGTTTTTT CASSQLGGNTGELFF
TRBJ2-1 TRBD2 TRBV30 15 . TGTGCCTGGAGTGGTGTCAGCGGGAGGTACAATGAGCAGTTCTTC CAWSGVSGRYNEQFF
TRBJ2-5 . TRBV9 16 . TGTGCCAGCAGCGTAGTGGGACTGGGACAAAAAGAGACCCAGTACTTC CASSVVGLGQKETQYF
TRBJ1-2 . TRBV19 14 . TGTGCCAGTAGTCCGGGACGGTCCAGCTATGGCTACACCTTC CASSPGRSSYGYTF
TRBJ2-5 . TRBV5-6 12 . TGTGCCAGCAGCCCCTCCCTGCAAACCCAGTACTTC CASSPSLQTQYF
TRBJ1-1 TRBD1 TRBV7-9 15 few TGTGCCAGCAGCTTAGAATCAGGGGGATTAGCAGAAGCTTTCTTT CASSLESGGLAEAFF
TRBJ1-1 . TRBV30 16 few TGTGCCTGGAGGGACCCCCGGGACCATATGAACACTGAAGCTTTCTTT CAWRDPRDHMNTEAFF
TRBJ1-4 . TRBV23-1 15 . TGCGCCAGCAGTCAATCGGAGATCCCCAGAGAGAAACTGTTTTTT CASSQSEIPREKLFF
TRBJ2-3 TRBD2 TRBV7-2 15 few TGTGCCAGCAGCTTAGAGGCTAGCGGGGGAGATACGCAGTATTTT CASSLEASGGDTQYF
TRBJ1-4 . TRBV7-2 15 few TGTGCCAGCAGCTTGCAGGATGCGGCTAATGAAAAACTGTTTTTT CASSLQDAANEKLFF
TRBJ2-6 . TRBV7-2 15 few TGTGCCAGCACCCTACGGCGCTCTGGGGCCAACGTCCTGACTTTC CASTLRRSGANVLTF
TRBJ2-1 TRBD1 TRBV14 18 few TGTGCCAGCAGCCAAGAATGGACAGGGCTAACGAGCTACAATGAGCAGTTCTTC CASSQEWTGLTSYNEQFF